These 5 T cell receptor beta chains originate from one sample sequenced in a study of blood T cell repertoires in COVID-19. Produced via immunoSEQ multiplex PCR; TCRdb's table is partial and in-frame only. The table records 130,000 or so clones, more than 80% of them present only once. Specimen: peripheral blood. All receptors come from a woman aged 60-75 years with acute or convalescent COVID-19.

The chain has TRBV10-3 and TRBJ1-1; TRBD1 is a possible D gene (6 bases). Per germline, CDR1 ENHRY and CDR2 SYGVKD. The germline V and J ends were trimmed by 8 bases and 3 bases, with 13 bases remaining between them. This CDR3 is built from 13 residues. CDR3 residues: CAISYRVDTEAFF. CDR3 coding DNA: TGTGCCATCTCCTACAGGGTCGACACTGAAGCTTTCTTT.

This clone was picked up one time. The rearrangement joins TRBV11-2 to TRBJ2-3, with a weak D call TRBD2 (6 bases). The CDR3 is 14 amino acids. V was trimmed by 7 bases and J by 0 bases, leaving 11 bases between them. Per germline, CDR1 SGHAT and CDR2 FQNNGV. The CDR3: CASNWDSSTDTQYF. In nucleotides, the CDR3 is TGTGCCAGCAACTGGGACTCTAGCACAGATACGCAGTATTTT. The full variable domain, rest sourced from reference TRBV11-2 and TRBJ2-3, is EAGVAQSPRYKIIEKRQSVAFWCNPISGHATLYWYQQILGQGPKLLIQFQNNGVVDDSQLPKDRFSAERLKGVDSTLKIQPAKLEDSAVYLCASNWDSSTDTQYFGPGTRLTVL.

The chain joins TRBV4-1 to TRBJ1-1, with TRBD1 matching 9 bases. V dropped 3 bases and J dropped 1; count of bases not matched to a gene: 3. This CDR3 is built from 15 residues. In germline, CDR1 is MGHRA, CDR2 YSYEKL. CDR3 sequence: CASSHPDRGNTEAFF. The CDR3 DNA is TGCGCCAGCAGCCACCCGGACAGGGGGAACACTGAAGCTTTCTTT.

V usage is TRBV21-1 and J usage is TRBJ2-1; the D call TRBD1 from the table was never checked on the DNA. TRBV21-1 is an annotated pseudogene. This CDR3 contains 18 residues. This CDR3 is CASSRPGTGRKYVNEQFF. As DNA, the CDR3 is TGTGCCAGCAGTCGTCCCGGGACAGGGCGGAAGTATGTTAATGAGCAGTTCTTC.

This sequence joins TRBV5-1 and TRBJ2-3; perhaps TRBD2 as D (5 bases). Germline V gene lookup returns CDR1 SGHRS and CDR2 YFSETQ. V was pared by 3 bases and J by 1 base, with 12 bases between. This CDR3 region has 15 residues. CDR3 sequence reads: CASSWERRGTDTQYF. The CDR3 nucleotides are TGCGCCAGCAGCTGGGAGAGGAGAGGCACAGATACGCAGTATTTT.